The sequence of this T cell receptor beta chain was determined in a study of blood T cell repertoires in COVID-19. For the study at large: Researchers got acute and convalescent COVID-19 samples from the United States, Italy and Spain. Sources were T cells, B-cell-depleted T cells, or PBMCs; the material itself was cDNA or gDNA.

The trim removed 5 bases at V and 2 bases at J, leaving 11 bases unmatched. The CDR3 spans 17 residues. Per germline, CDR1 LGHNT and CDR2 FRNRAP. In the study's own analysis: Reference gene primer amplification yielded estimated nucleated cell counts. Assay: immunoSEQ multiplex PCR; the TCRdb copy retains only in-frame clones and omits some. The V and J calls and clone size are taken from that table; D and trimming were inferred from the DNA. Counted here are some 200,000 clones, approximately 84% occurring once; the ten biggest clones make up approximately 8.1%. The chain is built from TRBV12-5 and TRBJ2-4, with 8 bases fitting TRBD2. This sequence originates from a woman in her forties or fifties with active or convalescent COVID-19. Sequences were obtained from peripheral blood. As DNA, the CDR3 is TGTGCTAGTGGTCTCTTCGCCGGGGGGGGACCCAAAAACATTCAGTACTTC. Translated, it gives CASGLFAGGGPKNIQYF.